This record concerns one T cell receptor (beta chain) sequence. The antigen is undetermined. Profiled with immunoSEQ multiplex PCR; TCRdb holds only in-frame clones, not every one. The sample consists of tens of thousands of clones, just over 85% of them appearing once. The data originate from a study of OX40 agonist ivuxolimab in advanced cancers. The overall study: Prior checkpoint blockade (anti-PD-1, anti-PD-L1 or anti-CTLA-4) was permitted; 35% to 50% had it.

General study findings and limits: The study did not work out the antigen specificity of the expanded peripheral T cells. Partial responders treated at 0.1-3.0 mg/kg exhibited clonal expansion among the lowest measured. The study observed clonal expansion of CD4+ and CD8+ blood T cells by week 6 at 0.1 to 3.0 mg/kg.

Trimming took 5 bases from V and 5 from J; bases not matched to a gene: 13. Germline V lookup: CDR1 LGHNA, CDR2 YNFKEQ. This CDR3 spans 16 amino acids. The receptor's source is an adult with an advanced solid tumor such as melanoma, head and neck, liver or kidney cancer. This specimen was CD4+ or CD8+ T cells sorted from blood, taken in a trial of the OX40 agonist ivuxolimab. The V call is TRBV4-2, the J call TRBJ2-3, with 7 bases aligning to TRBD2. Here the CDR3 reads CASSTTAGLYGDTQYF. Here the CDR3 DNA reads TGTGCCAGCAGCACGACAGCGGGGTTATATGGAGATACGCAGTATTTT.